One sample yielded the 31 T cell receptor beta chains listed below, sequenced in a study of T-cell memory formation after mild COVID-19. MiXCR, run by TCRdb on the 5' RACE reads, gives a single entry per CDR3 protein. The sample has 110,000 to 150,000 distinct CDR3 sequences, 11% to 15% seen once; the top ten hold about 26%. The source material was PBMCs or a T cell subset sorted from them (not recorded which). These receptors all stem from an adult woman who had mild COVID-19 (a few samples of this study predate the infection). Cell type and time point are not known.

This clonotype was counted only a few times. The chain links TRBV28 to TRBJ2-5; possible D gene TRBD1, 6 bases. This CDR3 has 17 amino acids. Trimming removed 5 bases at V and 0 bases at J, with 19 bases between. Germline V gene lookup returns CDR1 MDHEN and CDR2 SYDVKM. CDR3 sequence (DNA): TGTGCCAGCAGTCCCATCCCCCGGACAGTTTACCAAGAGACCCAGTACTTC. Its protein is CASSPIPRTVYQETQYF.

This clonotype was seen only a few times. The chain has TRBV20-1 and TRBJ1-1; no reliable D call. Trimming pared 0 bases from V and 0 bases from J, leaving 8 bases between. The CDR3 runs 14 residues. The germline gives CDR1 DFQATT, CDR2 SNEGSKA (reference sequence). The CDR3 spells CSARDSVMNTEAFF. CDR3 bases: TGCAGTGCTAGAGATTCAGTCATGAACACTGAAGCTTTCTTT.

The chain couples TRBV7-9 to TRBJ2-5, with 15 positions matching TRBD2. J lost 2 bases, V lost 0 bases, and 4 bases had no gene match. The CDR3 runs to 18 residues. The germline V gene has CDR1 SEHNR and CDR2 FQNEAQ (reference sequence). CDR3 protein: CASSLAGLAGGIQETQYF. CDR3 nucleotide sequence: TGTGCCAGCAGCTTAGCCGGACTAGCGGGAGGGATTCAAGAGACCCAGTACTTC.

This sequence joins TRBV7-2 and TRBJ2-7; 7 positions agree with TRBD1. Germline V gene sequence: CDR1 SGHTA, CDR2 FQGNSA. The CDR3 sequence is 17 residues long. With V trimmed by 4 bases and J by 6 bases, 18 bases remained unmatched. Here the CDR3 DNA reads TGTGCCAGCAGCTCCCGAATCGGGGACAGACCGGTTGGCGAGCAGTACTTC. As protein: CASSSRIGDRPVGEQYF. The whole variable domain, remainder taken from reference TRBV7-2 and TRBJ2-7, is GAGVSQSPSNKVTEKGKDVELRCDPISGHTALYWYRQSLGQGLEFLIYFQGNSAPDKSGLPSDRFSAERTGGSVSTLTIQRTQQEDSAVYLCASSSRIGDRPVGEQYFGPGTRLTVT.

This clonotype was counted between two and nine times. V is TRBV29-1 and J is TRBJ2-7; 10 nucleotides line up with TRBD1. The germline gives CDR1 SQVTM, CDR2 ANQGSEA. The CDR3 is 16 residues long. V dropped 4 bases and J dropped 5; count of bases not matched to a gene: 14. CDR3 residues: CSVGRRDGDRGHEQYF. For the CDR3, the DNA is TGCAGCGTTGGTCGCCGCGATGGGGACAGGGGCCACGAGCAGTACTTC.

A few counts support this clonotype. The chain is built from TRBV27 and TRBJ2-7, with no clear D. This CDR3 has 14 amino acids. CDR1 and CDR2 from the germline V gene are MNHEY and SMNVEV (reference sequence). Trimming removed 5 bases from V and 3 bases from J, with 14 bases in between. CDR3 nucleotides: TGTGCCAGCAGTCCCAGGCTACCTCACTACGAGCAGTACTTC. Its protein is CASSPRLPHYEQYF.

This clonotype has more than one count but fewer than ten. CDR3 sequence (DNA): TGCGCCAGCAGCGTGACAGGAGGGGACACTGAAGCTTTCTTT. As protein: CASSVTGGDTEAFF. The chain is built from TRBV5-1 and TRBJ1-1; D might be TRBD1 (6 bases). The V end lost 4 bases, the J end lost 3 bases, and 13 bases lay between the germline ends. This CDR3 contains 14 residues. Germline CDR1 and CDR2: SGHRS and YFSETQ.

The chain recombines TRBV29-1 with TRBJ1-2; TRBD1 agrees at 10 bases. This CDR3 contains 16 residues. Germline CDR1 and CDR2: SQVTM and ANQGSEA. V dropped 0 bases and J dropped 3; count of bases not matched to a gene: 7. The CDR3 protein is CSVEDYGDRGHYGYTF. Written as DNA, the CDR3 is TGCAGCGTTGAAGACTACGGGGACAGGGGCCACTATGGCTACACCTTC.

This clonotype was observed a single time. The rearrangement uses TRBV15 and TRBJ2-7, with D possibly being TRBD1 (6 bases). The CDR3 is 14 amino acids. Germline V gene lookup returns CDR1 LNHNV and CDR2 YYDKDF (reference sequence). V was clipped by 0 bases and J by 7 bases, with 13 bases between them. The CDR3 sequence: CATSRDLRQGEQYF. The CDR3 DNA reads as TGTGCCACCAGCAGAGACCTACGCCAGGGGGAGCAGTACTTC.

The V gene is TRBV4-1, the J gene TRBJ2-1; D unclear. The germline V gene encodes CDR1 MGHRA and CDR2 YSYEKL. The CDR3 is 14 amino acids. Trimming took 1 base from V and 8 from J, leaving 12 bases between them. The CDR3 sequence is CASSQVGSVHEQFF. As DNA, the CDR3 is TGCGCCAGCAGCCAAGTAGGTTCCGTTCATGAGCAGTTCTTC.

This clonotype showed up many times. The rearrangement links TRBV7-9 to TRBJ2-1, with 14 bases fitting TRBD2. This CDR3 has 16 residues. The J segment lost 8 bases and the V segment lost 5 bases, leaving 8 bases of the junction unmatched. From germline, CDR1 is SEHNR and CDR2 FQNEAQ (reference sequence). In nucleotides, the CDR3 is TGTGCCAGCAGCCACGGGACTAGCGGGAGACACGATGAGCAGTTCTTC. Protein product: CASSHGTSGRHDEQFF. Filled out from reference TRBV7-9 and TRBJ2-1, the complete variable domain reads DTGVSQNPRHKITKRGQNVTFRCDPISEHNRLYWYRQTLGQGPEFLTYFQNEAQLEKSRLLSDRFSAERPKGSFSTLEIQRTEQGDSAMYLCASSHGTSGRHDEQFFGPGTRLTVL.

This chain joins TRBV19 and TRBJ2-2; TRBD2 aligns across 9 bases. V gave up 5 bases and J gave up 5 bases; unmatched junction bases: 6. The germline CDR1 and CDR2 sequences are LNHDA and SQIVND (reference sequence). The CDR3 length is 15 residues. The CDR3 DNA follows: TGTGCCAGTAGTCCCATAGCGGGGGTGACCGGGGAGCTGTTTTTT. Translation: CASSPIAGVTGELFF.

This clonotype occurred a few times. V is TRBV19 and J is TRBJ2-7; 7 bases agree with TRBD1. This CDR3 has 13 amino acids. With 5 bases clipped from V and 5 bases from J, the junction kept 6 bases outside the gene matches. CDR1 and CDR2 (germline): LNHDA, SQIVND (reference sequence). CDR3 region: CASSYRGFNEQYF. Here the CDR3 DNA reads TGTGCCAGTAGTTACAGGGGATTTAACGAGCAGTACTTC.

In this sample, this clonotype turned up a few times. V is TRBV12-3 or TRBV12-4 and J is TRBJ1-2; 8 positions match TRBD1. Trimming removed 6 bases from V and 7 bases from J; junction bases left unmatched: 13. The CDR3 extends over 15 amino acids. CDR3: CASSLGLTGEGGYTF. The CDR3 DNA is TGTGCCAGCAGCCTGGGTTTGACAGGGGAAGGTGGCTACACCTTC.

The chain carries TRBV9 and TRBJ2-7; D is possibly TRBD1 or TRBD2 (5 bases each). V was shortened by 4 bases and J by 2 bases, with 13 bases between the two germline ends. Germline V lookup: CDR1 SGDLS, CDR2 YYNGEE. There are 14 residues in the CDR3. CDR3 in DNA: TGTGCCAGCAGCATCCGGGACGCAGCCTACGAGCAGTACTTC. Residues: CASSIRDAAYEQYF.

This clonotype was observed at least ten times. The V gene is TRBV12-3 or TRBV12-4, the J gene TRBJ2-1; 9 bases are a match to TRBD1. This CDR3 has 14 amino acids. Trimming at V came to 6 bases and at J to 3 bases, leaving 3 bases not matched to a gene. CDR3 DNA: TGTGCCAGCAGCCCGGGACAGGGCTACAATGAGCAGTTCTTC. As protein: CASSPGQGYNEQFF.

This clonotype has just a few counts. The CDR3 DNA sequence: TGTGCCAGCAGCGTAAGGACAGGGGGCGAGTATGAGCAGTTCTTC. Protein product: CASSVRTGGEYEQFF. The chain joins TRBV9 to TRBJ2-1; 11 nucleotides match TRBD1. This CDR3 has 15 residues. J was trimmed by 8 bases and V by 1 base; bases with no gene match: 5. The V gene's germline CDR1 is SGDLS and CDR2 YYNGEE. The full variable domain, completed using reference TRBV9 and TRBJ2-1, is DSGVTQTPKHLITATGQRVTLRCSPRSGDLSVYWYQQSLDQGLQFLIQYYNGEERAKGNILERFSAQQFPDLHSELNLSSLELGDSALYFCASSVRTGGEYEQFFGPGTRLTVL.

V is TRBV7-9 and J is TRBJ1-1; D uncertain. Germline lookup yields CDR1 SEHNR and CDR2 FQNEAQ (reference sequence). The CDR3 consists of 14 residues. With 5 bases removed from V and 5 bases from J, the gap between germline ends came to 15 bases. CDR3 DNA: TGTGCCAGCAGCCTAGGATCAACAAAGACTGAAGCTTTCTTT. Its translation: CASSLGSTKTEAFF.

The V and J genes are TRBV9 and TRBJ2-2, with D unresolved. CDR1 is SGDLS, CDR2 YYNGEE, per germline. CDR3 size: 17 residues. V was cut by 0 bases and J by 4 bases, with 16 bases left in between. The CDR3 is CASSVATHEAFTGELFF. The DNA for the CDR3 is TGTGCCAGCAGCGTAGCTACCCACGAAGCTTTCACCGGGGAGCTGTTTTTT.

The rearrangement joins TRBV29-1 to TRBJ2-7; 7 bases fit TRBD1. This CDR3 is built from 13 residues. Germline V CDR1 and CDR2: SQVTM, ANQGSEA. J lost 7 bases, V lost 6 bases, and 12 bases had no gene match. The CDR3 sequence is CSVDRTGAEEQYF. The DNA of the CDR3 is TGCAGCGTGGATAGAACAGGGGCGGAAGAGCAGTACTTC.

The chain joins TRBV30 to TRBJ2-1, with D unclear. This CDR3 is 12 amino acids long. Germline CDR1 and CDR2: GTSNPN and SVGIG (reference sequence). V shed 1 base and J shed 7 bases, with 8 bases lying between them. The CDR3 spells CAWSDLFNEQFF. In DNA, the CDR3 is TGTGCCTGGAGTGACCTTTTTAATGAGCAGTTCTTC.

CDR3 nucleotides: TGTGCCAGCAGCCCCAGTGGAGCGGGGTACAATGAGCAGTTCTTC. The encoded protein is CASSPSGAGYNEQFF. The chain employs TRBV9 and TRBJ2-1; TRBD2 agrees at 7 bases. V was clipped by 4 bases and J by 4 bases; unmatched bases: 8. This CDR3 is built from 15 residues. Germline V lookup: CDR1 SGDLS, CDR2 YYNGEE.

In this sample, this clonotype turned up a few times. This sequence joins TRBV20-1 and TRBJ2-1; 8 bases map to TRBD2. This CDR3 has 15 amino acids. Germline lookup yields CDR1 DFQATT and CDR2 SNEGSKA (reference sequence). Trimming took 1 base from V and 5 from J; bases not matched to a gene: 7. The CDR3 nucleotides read TGCAGTGCTAGAGCAGAAACTAGCGGTCACAATGAGCAGTTCTTC. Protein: CSARAETSGHNEQFF.

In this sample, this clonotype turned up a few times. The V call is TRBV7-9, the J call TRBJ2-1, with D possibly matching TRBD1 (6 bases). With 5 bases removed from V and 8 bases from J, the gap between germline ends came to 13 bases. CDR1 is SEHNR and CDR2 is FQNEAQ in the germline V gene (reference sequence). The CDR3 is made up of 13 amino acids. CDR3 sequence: CASSAYRVDEQFF. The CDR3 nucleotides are TGTGCCAGCAGCGCATACAGGGTCGATGAGCAGTTCTTC.

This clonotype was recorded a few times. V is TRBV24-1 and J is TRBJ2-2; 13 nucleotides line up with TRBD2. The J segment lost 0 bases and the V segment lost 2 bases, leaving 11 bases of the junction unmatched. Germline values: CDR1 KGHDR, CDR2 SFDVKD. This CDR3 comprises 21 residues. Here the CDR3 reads CATSDWPPGLAGRANTGELFF. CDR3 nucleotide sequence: TGTGCCACCAGTGATTGGCCACCGGGACTAGCGGGACGCGCGAACACCGGGGAGCTGTTTTTT.

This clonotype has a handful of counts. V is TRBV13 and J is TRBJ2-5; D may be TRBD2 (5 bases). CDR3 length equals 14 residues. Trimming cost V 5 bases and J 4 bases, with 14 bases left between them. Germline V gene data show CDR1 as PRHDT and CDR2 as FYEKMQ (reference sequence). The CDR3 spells CASSPTRVGETQYF. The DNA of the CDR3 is TGTGCCAGCAGCCCGACGAGGGTTGGAGAGACCCAGTACTTC.

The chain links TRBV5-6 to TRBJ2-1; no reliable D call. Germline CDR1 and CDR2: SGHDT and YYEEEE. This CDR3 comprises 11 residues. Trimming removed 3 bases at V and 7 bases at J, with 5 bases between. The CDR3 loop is CASSSMNEQFF. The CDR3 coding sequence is TGTGCCAGCAGCTCAATGAATGAGCAGTTCTTC.

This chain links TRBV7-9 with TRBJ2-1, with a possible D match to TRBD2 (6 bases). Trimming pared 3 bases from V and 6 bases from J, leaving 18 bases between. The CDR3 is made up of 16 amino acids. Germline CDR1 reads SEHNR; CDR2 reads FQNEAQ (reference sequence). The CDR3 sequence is CASSFLRPSEGNEQFF. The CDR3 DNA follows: TGTGCCAGCAGCTTTCTCCGGCCTAGCGAGGGCAATGAGCAGTTCTTC.

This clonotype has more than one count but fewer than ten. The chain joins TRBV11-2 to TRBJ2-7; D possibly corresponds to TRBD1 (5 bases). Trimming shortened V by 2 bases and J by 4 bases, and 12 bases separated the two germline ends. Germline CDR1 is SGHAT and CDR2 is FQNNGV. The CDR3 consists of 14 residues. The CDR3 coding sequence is TGTGCCAGCAGCTTATTGCCAGGGTGGTACGAGCAGTACTTC. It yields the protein CASSLLPGWYEQYF.

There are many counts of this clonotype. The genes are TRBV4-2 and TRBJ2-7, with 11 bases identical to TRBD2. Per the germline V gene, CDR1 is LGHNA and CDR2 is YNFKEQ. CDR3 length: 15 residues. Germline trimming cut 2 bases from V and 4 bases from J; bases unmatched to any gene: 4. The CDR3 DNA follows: TGTGCCAGCAGCCAATTAGCGGGAGGGTTGTACGAGCAGTACTTC. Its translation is CASSQLAGGLYEQYF.

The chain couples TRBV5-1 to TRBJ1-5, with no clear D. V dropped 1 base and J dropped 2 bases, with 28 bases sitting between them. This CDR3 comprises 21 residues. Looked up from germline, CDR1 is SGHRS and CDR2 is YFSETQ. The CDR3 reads CASSLYLRSTELFAGNQPQHF. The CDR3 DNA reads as TGCGCCAGCAGCTTGTACTTAAGGTCTACAGAATTATTTGCTGGCAATCAGCCCCAGCATTTT.